This T cell receptor beta chain was retrieved from a study of TIL therapy for anti-PD-1-resistant metastatic lung cancer. About the study: Median patient age was approximately 59, ranging about 38-75 years.

This was the immunoSEQ v3 assay. Produced via immunoSEQ multiplex PCR; TCRdb's table is partial and in-frame only. This sample has roughly 10,000 clones, with around three fifths found just once. The sample's time point: pre-treatment sample, taken before nivolumab and TIL therapy. The tumor samples were excised metastases, mostly pleural nodules or supraclavicular lymph nodes. Sequencing used tumor tissue, obtained at baseline. The receptor was isolated from a person between 30 and 80 years old with non-small cell lung cancer.

The DNA for the CDR3 is TGTGCCAGCAGCTTAGATAGACCGGGGAACACTGAAGCTTTCTTT. It translates to CASSLDRPGNTEAFF. This chain joins TRBV7-9 and TRBJ1-1; D remains ambiguous. Trimming pared 1 base from V and 1 base from J, leaving 10 bases between. Per the germline V gene, CDR1 is SEHNR and CDR2 is FQNEAQ (reference sequence). CDR3 length equals 15 residues.